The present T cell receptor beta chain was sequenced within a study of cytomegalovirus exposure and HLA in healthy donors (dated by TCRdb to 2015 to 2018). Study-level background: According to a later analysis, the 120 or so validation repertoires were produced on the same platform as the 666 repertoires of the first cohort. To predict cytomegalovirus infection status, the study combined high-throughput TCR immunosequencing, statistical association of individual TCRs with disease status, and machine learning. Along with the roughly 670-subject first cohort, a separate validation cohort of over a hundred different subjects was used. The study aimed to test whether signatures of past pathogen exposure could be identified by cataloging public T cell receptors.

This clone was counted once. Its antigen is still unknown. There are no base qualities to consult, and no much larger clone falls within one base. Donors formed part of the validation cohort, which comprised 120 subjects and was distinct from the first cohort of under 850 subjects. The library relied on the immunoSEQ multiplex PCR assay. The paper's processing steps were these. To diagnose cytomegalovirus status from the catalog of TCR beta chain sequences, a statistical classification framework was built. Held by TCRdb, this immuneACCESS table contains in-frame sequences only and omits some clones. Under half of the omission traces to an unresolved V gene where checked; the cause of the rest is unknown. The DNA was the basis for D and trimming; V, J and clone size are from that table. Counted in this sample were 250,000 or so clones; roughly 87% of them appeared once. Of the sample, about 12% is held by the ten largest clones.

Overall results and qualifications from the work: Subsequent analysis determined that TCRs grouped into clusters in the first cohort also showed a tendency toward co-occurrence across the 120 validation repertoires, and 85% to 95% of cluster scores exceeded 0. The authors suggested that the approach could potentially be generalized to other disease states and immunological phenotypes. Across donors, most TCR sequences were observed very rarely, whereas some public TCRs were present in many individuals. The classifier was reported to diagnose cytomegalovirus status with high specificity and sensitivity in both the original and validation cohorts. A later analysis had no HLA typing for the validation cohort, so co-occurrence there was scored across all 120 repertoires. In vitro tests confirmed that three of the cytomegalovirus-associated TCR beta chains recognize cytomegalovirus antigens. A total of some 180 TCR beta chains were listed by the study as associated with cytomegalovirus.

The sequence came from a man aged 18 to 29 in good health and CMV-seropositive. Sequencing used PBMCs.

The encoded CDR3 is CAWSPLGGLYTEAFF. The nucleotides read TGTGCCTGGAGCCCTCTTGGGGGCCTGTACACTGAAGCTTTCTTT. The chain uses TRBV30 and TRBJ1-1; the best D guess is TRBD1, with 6 bases matching. CDR1 and CDR2 are drawn from the germline V gene (reference sequence): GTSNPN, SVGIG. V gives up 3 bases and J gives up 3 bases, and the segment between their germline ends measures 17 bases. The CDR3 holds 15 amino acids from the cysteine to the phenylalanine. The kept DNA is CDR3 alone, 45 bases in frame from the first base.